What follows are 18 T cell receptor beta chains derived from one specimen sequenced in a study of PD-1 blockade in classical Hodgkin lymphoma. Clones were read by immunoSEQ multiplex PCR, and TCRdb kept only the in-frame ones, dropping some. Of 60,000 or so clones listed, roughly 90% are singletons. All trial patients relapsed after autologous stem cell transplantation. The sample was peripheral blood mononuclear cells (PBMCs), taken at baseline. These receptors all stem from a human donor with classical Hodgkin lymphoma.

The chain couples TRBV7-9 to TRBJ1-2; TRBD1 matches at 8 bases. With V trimmed by 2 bases and J by 7 bases, 6 bases remained unmatched. This CDR3 has 14 residues. Germline CDR1 and CDR2: SEHNR and FQNEAQ (reference sequence). CDR3 in amino acids: CASSLTTGVPGYTF. For the CDR3, the DNA is TGTGCCAGCAGCTTAACGACAGGGGTTCCTGGCTACACCTTC.

The chain is built from TRBV4-1 and TRBJ1-3; D not certain. V lost 1 base and J 0 bases, leaving 10 bases between the germline ends. Germline V gene sequence: CDR1 MGHRA, CDR2 YSYEKL. The CDR3 extends over 16 amino acids. The CDR3 loop reads CASSQGPLGSGNTIYF. The CDR3, as DNA: TGCGCCAGCAGCCAAGGCCCGTTAGGCTCTGGAAACACCATATATTTT.

V is TRBV27 and J is TRBJ2-3; D remains ambiguous. Trimming took 4 bases from V and 5 from J, leaving 7 bases between them. Germline V CDR1 and CDR2: MNHEY, SMNVEV (reference sequence). This CDR3 contains 12 residues. CDR3 amino acids: CASSSIGDTQYF. In nucleotides, the CDR3 is TGTGCCAGCAGTTCCATAGGAGATACGCAGTATTTT.

The rearrangement joins TRBV27 to TRBJ2-2; 8 bases agree with TRBD1. Germline V lookup: CDR1 MNHEY, CDR2 SMNVEV (reference sequence). The CDR3 has 15 amino acids. J was trimmed by 6 bases and V by 5 bases; bases with no gene match: 8. In nucleotides, the CDR3 is TGTGCCAGCAGTCCGGACAGGGCGCTACCCGGGGAGCTGTTTTTT. Encoded protein: CASSPDRALPGELFF.

The gene calls are TRBV10-3 and TRBJ2-1, with 8 bases fitting TRBD2. The CDR3 has 17 residues. V was pared by 4 bases and J by 7 bases, with 15 bases of the junction left unmatched. From germline, CDR1 is ENHRY and CDR2 SYGVKD. The CDR3 DNA reads TGTGCCATCAGTGTTCCTGGTTGGAGCGGGAGCATTAATGAGCAGTTCTTC. This sequence encodes CAISVPGWSGSINEQFF.

The chain is built from TRBV7-6 and TRBJ2-1; TRBD1 is a possible D gene (6 bases). The germline V gene encodes CDR1 SGHVS and CDR2 FNYEAQ. The CDR3 spans 12 residues. Trimming stripped 5 bases from V and 10 bases from J, with 12 bases between. The CDR3 nucleotides are TGTGCCAGCAGCCCCACCGGGACAGAGCAGTTCTTC. It specifies CASSPTGTEQFF.

This clone was seen once. V usage is TRBV6-6 and J usage is TRBJ1-3, with 11 bases lining up with TRBD1. The CDR3 is 15 residues long. With V trimmed by 4 bases and J by 8 bases, 7 bases remained unmatched. CDR1 and CDR2 (germline): MNHNY, SVGAGI (reference sequence). The CDR3 DNA reads TGTGCCAGCAGTTCGGGACAGGGGGGAATCTACACCATATATTTT. This translates into CASSSGQGGIYTIYF.

CDR3 nucleotide sequence: TGCGCCAGCAGTGACAGGGTAGTGGATACGCAGTATTTT. The encoded protein is CASSDRVVDTQYF. The rearrangement uses TRBV10-1 and TRBJ2-3; D may be TRBD1 (5 bases). From germline, CDR1 is WNHNN and CDR2 SYGVQD (reference sequence). The germline V and J ends were trimmed by 3 bases and 6 bases, with 10 bases remaining between them. CDR3 length: 13 residues.

The rearrangement uses TRBV5-4 and TRBJ2-5, with D tentatively TRBD2 (5 bases). CDR1 and CDR2 (germline): SGHNT, YYREEE (reference sequence). V was clipped by 4 bases and J by 5 bases, with 15 bases between them. The CDR3 consists of 14 residues. CDR3 nucleotides: TGTGCCAGCAGCCAGAAACTAGGCTCTGAGACCCAGTACTTC. This codes for CASSQKLGSETQYF.

The chain uses TRBV5-1 and TRBJ1-6; 8 positions agree with TRBD1. The germline V gene encodes CDR1 SGHRS and CDR2 YFSETQ. The CDR3 loop spans 15 amino acids. J lost 9 bases, V lost 3 bases, and 8 bases had no gene match. CDR3 nucleotide sequence: TGCGCCAGCAGCTCCGTGGCAGGGGGCAGTTCACCCCTCCACTTT. This gives the protein CASSSVAGGSSPLHF.

The rearrangement links TRBV27 to TRBJ2-6; tentative D call: TRBD1 (6 bases). V was cut by 6 bases and J by 4 bases, with 13 bases left in between. CDR1 and CDR2 from the germline V gene are MNHEY and SMNVEV (reference sequence). The CDR3 is made up of 15 amino acids. DNA for the CDR3: TGTGCCAGCAGACTACAGGGCGTCGGGGCCAACGTCCTGACTTTC. Amino acid sequence: CASRLQGVGANVLTF.

The table lists this clone with a few counts. V gene TRBV6-4 combines with J gene TRBJ2-3; tentative D call: TRBD1 (6 bases). Germline CDR1 is MRHNA and CDR2 is SNTAGT. Trimming shortened V by 4 bases and J by 3 bases, and 11 bases separated the two germline ends. The CDR3 has 14 residues. The CDR3 here is CASSGRGVTDTQYF. The DNA of the CDR3 is TGTGCCAGCAGTGGCAGGGGCGTTACAGATACGCAGTATTTT.

This clone appeared once. V usage is TRBV4-1 and J usage is TRBJ1-3, with D uncertain. CDR1 MGHRA and CDR2 YSYEKL come from the germline V gene. Trimming stripped 0 bases from V and 0 bases from J, with 9 bases between. This CDR3 region has 16 residues. DNA for the CDR3: TGCGCCAGCAGCCAAGACAGGCCAGCCTCTGGAAACACCATATATTTT. Encoded protein: CASSQDRPASGNTIYF.

This clone was seen a single time. CDR3 sequence: CASSTGKETQYF. Written as DNA, the CDR3 is TGTGCCAGCAGTACGGGCAAAGAGACCCAGTACTTC. The gene calls are TRBV6-5 and TRBJ2-5; no definite D call. The ends were cut back, 5 bases at V and 3 bases at J, with 7 bases in the middle. In germline, CDR1 is MNHEY, CDR2 SVGAGI. This CDR3 spans 12 amino acids.

V gene TRBV6-5 combines with J gene TRBJ2-7; tentatively, D is TRBD2 (6 bases). V was cut by 6 bases and J by 7 bases, with 19 bases left in between. The CDR3 runs to 14 residues. Looked up from germline, CDR1 is MNHEY and CDR2 is SVGAGI. The CDR3 loop is CASSPGTAGLEQYF. In DNA, the CDR3 is TGTGCCAGCAGCCCCGGGACTGCGGGTCTGGAGCAGTACTTC.

The V call is TRBV7-6, the J call TRBJ1-5, with TRBD1 as a possible D gene (5 bases). V dropped 4 bases and J dropped 2 bases, with 18 bases sitting between them. CDR3 length equals 17 residues. Germline values: CDR1 SGHVS, CDR2 FNYEAQ. CDR3 coding DNA: TGTGCCAGCAGCTCGGCGGCTCGGGACGTACGCAATCAGCCCCAGCATTTT. It encodes CASSSAARDVRNQPQHF.

This clone was observed a handful of times. The V gene is TRBV2, the J gene TRBJ2-1, with D possibly being TRBD2 (6 bases). The CDR3 runs to 12 residues. In germline, CDR1 is SNHLY, CDR2 FYNNEI. Deletions cut 6 bases from V and 3 bases from J, with 6 bases between. This CDR3 is CASRRGYNEQFF. The CDR3, as DNA: TGTGCCAGCAGGCGGGGCTACAATGAGCAGTTCTTC.

This clone was recorded once. V is TRBV6-5 and J is TRBJ2-1; 12 bases align to TRBD2. The V and J ends lost 6 bases and 9 bases, in that order; junction bases with no gene match: 6. This CDR3 comprises 14 residues. CDR1 is MNHEY and CDR2 is SVGAGI in the germline V gene. For the CDR3, the DNA is TGTGCCAGCAGGCGACTAGCGGGAGTGGGTGAGCAGTTCTTC. This codes for CASRRLAGVGEQFF.